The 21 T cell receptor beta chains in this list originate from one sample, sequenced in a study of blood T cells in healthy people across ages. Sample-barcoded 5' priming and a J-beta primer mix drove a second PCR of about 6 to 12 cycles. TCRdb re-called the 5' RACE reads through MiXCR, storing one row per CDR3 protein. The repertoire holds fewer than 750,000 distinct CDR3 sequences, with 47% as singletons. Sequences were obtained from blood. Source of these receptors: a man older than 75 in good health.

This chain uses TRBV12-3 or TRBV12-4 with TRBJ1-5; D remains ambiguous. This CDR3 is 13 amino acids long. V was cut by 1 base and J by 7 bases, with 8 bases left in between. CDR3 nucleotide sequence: TGTGCCAGCAGTTTAGAACTCGCCCAGCCCCAGCATTTT. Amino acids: CASSLELAQPQHF.

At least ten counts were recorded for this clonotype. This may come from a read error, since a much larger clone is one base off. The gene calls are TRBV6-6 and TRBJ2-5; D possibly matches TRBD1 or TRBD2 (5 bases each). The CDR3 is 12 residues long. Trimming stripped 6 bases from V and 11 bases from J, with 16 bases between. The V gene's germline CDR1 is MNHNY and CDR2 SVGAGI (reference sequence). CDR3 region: CASSTGGNEQYF. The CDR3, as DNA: TGTGCCAGCAGCACTGGGGGAAATGAGCAGTACTTC.

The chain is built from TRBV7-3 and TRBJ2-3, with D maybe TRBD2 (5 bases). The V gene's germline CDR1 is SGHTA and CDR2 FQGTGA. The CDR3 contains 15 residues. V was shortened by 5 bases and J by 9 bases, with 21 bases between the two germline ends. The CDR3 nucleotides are TGTGCCAGCAGCCCCCTCTCGTCGGCACTAGGAACGCAGTATTTT. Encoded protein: CASSPLSSALGTQYF.

As DNA, the CDR3 is TGCAGCGTTGAGGCCCCCAGATGGCTCGCGGGAGGGCCTGCATCCTACAATGAGCAGTTCTTC. Its protein is CSVEAPRWLAGGPASYNEQFF. The chain joins TRBV29-1 to TRBJ2-1; 9 positions match TRBD2. The junction had 22 bases not matched to a gene; V was cut back by 3 bases and J by 1 base. CDR1 is SQVTM and CDR2 is ANQGSEA in the germline V gene. The CDR3 totals 21 residues.

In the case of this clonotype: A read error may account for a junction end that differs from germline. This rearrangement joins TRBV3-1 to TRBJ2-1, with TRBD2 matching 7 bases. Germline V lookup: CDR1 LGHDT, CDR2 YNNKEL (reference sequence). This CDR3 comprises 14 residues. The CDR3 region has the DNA TGTGCCAGCAGCCTCAAGCGGGGCTACAACGAGCAGTTCTTC. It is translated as CASSLKRGYNEQFF.

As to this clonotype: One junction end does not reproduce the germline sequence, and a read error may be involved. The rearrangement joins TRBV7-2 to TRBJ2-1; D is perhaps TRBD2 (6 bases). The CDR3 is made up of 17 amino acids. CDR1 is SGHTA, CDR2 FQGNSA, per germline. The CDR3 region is CASSLSRENQPYNEQFF. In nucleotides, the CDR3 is TGTGCCAGCAGCTTATCTCGGGAGAATCAGCCCTACAACGAGCAGTTCTTC. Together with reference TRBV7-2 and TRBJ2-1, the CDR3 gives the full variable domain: GAGVSQSPSNKVTEKGKDVELRCDPISGHTALYWYRQSLGQGLEFLIYFQGNSAPDKSGLPSDRFSAERTGGSVSTLTIQRTQQEDSAVYLCASSLSRENQPYNEQFFGPGTRLTVL.

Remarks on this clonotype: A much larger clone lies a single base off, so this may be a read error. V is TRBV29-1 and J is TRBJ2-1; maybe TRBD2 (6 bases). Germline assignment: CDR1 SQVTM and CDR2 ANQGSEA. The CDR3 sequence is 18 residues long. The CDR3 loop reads CSIEGLRAGQHSYNEQFF. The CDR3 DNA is TGCAGCATTGAAGGACTCAGGGCGGGGCAACACTCCTACAATGAGCAGTTCTTC.

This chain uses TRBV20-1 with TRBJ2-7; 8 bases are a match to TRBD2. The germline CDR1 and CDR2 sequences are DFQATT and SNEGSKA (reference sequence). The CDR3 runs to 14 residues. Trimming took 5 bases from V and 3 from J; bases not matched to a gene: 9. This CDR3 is CSAVPTSALYEQYF. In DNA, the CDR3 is TGCAGTGCTGTCCCGACTAGCGCGCTCTACGAGCAGTACTTC.

The DNA for the CDR3 is TGCGCCAGCAGCCAATCCGGGTTTAGCACAGATACGCAGTATTTT. Translation gives CASSQSGFSTDTQYF. The rearrangement links TRBV5-1 to TRBJ2-3, with D hard to call. V dropped 4 bases and J dropped 0 bases, with 12 bases sitting between them. The germline V gene has CDR1 SGHRS and CDR2 YFSETQ. CDR3 length: 15 residues.

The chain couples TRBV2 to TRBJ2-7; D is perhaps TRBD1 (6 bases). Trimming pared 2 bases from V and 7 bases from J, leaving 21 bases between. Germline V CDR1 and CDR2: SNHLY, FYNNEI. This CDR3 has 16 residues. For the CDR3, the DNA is TGTGCCAGCAGTGAAATTGGCAGGGGACGGAGTAGAGAGCAGTACTTC. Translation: CASSEIGRGRSREQYF.

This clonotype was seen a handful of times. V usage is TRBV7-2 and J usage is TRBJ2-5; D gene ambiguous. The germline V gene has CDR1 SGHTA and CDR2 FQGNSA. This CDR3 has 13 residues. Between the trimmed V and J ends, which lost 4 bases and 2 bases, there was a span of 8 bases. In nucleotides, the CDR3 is TGTGCCAGCAGCTCCGGACGGCAAGAGACCCAGTACTTC. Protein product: CASSSGRQETQYF.

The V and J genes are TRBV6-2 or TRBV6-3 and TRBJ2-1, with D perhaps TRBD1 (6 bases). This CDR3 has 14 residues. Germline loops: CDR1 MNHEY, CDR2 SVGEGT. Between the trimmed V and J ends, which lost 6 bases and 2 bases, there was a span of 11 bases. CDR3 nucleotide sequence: TGTGCCAGCAGACTAGGGACACCCTACAATGAGCAGTTCTTC. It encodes CASRLGTPYNEQFF.

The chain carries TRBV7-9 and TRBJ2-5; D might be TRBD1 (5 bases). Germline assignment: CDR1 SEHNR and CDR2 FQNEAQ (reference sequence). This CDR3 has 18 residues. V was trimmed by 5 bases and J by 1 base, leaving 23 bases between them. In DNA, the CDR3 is TGTGCCAGCAGCCAAGGACATCTAGTGCTACCACCCCAAGAGACCCAGTACTTC. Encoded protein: CASSQGHLVLPPQETQYF.

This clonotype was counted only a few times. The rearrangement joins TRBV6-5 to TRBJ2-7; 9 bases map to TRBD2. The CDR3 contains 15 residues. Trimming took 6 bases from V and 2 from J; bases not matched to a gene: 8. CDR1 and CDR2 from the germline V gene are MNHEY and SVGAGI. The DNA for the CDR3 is TGTGCCAGCAGACTTAGCGGGAGAAGCCCCTACGAGCAGTACTTC. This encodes CASRLSGRSPYEQYF.

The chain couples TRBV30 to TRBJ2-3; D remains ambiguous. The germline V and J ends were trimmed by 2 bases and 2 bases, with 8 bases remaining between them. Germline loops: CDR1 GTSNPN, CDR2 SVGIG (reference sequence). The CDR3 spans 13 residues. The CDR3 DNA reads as TGTGCCTGGAGTAATTTCTACACAGATACGCAGTATTTT. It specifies CAWSNFYTDTQYF.

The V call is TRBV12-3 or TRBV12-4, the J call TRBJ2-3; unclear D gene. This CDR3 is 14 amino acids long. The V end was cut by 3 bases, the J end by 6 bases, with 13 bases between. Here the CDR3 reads CASSFLTSPDTQYF. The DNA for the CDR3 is TGTGCCAGCAGTTTCCTAACGTCGCCGGATACGCAGTATTTT.

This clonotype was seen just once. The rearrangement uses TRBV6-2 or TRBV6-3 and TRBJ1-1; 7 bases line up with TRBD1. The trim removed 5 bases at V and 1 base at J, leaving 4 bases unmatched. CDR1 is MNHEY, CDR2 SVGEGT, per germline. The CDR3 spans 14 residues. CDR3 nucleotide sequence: TGTGCCAGCAGTGGGGACAGTCAGAACACTGAAGCTTTCTTT. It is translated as CASSGDSQNTEAFF.

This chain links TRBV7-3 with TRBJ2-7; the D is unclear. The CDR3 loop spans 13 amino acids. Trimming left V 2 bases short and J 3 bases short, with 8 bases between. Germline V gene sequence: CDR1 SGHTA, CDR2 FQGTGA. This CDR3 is CASSLSYRYEQYF. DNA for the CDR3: TGTGCCAGCAGCTTATCTTATCGCTACGAGCAGTACTTC.

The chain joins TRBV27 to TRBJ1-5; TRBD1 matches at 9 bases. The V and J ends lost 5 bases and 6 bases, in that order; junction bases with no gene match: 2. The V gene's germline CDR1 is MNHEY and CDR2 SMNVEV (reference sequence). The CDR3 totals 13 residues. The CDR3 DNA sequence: TGTGCCAGCAGTCGGGACAGGGTTCAGCCCCAGCATTTT. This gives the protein CASSRDRVQPQHF.

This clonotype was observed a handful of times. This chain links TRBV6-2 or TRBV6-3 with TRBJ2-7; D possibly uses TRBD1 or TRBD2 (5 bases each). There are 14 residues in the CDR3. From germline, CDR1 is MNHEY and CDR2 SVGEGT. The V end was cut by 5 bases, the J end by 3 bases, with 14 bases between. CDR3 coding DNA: TGTGCCAGCAGTCTCCGGGACGGACGCTACGAGCAGTACTTC. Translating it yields CASSLRDGRYEQYF.

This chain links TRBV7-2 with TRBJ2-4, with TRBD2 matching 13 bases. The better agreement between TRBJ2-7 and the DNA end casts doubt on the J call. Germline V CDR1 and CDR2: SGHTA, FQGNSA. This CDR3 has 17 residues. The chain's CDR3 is CASSLGAGTSGAYEQYF. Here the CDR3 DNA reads TGTGCCAGCAGCCTAGGAGCCGGGACTAGCGGGGCCTACGAGCAGTACTTC.